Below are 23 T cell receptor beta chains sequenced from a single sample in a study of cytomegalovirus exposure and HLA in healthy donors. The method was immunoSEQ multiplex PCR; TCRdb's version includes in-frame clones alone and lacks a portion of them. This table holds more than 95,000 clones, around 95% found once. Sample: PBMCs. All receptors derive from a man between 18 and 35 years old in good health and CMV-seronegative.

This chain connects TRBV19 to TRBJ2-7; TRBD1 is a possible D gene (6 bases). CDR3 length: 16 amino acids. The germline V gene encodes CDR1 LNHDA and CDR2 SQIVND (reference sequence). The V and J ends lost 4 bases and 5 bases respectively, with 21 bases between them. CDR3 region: CASSNRRQVSRDEQYF. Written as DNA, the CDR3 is TGTGCCAGTAGTAACCGGCGACAGGTTTCCAGGGACGAGCAGTACTTC.

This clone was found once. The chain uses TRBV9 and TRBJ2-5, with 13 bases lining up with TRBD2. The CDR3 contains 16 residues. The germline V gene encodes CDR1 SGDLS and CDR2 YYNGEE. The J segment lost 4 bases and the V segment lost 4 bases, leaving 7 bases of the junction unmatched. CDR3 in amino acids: CASSPRTSGSRETQYF. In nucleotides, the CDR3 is TGTGCCAGCAGCCCCCGGACTAGCGGGAGTCGAGAGACCCAGTACTTC.

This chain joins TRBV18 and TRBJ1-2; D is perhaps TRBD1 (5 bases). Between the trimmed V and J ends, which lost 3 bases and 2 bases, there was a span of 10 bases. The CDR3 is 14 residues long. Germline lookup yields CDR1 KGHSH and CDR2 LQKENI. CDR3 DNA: TGTGCCAGCTCACCCCTGACAGCCAACTATGGCTACACCTTC. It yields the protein CASSPLTANYGYTF.

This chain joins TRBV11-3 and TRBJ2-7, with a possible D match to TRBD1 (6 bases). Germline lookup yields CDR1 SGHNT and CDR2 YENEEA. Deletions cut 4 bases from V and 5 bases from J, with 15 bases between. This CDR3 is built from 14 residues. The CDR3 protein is CASSWSQGTHEQYF. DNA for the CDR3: TGTGCCAGCAGCTGGTCACAGGGTACCCACGAGCAGTACTTC.

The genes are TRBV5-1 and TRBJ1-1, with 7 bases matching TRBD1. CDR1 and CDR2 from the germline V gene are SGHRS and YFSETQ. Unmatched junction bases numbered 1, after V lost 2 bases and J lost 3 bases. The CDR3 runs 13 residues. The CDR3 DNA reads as TGCGCCAGCAGCTTCGACAGGGACACTGAAGCTTTCTTT. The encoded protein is CASSFDRDTEAFF.

CDR3 in amino acids: CASSVGEDNYEQYF. The CDR3 DNA follows: TGTGCCAGCAGCGTAGGAGAGGACAACTACGAGCAGTACTTC. The rearrangement uses TRBV9 and TRBJ2-7; tentatively, D is TRBD1 (5 bases). Per the germline V gene, CDR1 is SGDLS and CDR2 is YYNGEE. The CDR3 runs to 14 residues. Trimming pared 0 bases from V and 3 bases from J, leaving 10 bases between.

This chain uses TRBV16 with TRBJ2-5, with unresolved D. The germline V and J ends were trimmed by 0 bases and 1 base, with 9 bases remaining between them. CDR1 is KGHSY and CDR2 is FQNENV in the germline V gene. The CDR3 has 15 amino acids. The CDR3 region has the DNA TGTGCCAGCAGCCAATCGCACAGCCGCCAAGAGACCCAGTACTTC. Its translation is CASSQSHSRQETQYF.

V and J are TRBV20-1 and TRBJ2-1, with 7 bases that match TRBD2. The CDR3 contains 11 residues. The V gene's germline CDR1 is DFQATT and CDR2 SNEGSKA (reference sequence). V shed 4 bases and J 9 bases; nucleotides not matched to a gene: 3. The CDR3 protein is CSATGGGEQFF. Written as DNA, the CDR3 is TGCAGTGCTACGGGCGGGGGTGAGCAGTTCTTC.

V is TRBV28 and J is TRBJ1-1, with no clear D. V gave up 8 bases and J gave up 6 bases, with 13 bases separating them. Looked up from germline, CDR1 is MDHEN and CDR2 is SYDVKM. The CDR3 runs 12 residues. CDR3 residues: CASGGNGAEAFF. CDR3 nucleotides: TGTGCCAGCGGCGGGAACGGCGCTGAAGCTTTCTTT. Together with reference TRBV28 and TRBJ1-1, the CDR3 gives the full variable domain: DVKVTQSSRYLVKRTGEKVFLECVQDMDHENMFWYRQDPGLGLRLIYFSYDVKMKEKGDIPEGYSVSREKKERFSLILESASTNQTSMYLCASGGNGAEAFFGQGTRLTVV.

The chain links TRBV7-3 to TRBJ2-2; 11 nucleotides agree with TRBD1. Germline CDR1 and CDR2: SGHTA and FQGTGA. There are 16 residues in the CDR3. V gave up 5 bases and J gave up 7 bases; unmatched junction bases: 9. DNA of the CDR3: TGTGCCAGCAGCAACCCCGGACAGGGGGCGCTCGGGGAGCTGTTTTTT. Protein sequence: CASSNPGQGALGELFF.

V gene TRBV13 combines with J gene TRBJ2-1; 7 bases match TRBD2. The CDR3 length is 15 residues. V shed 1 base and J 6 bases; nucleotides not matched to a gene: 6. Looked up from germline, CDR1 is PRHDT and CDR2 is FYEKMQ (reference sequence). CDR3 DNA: TGTGCCAGCAGCTTAGCTAGCGGTAACCGCAATGAGCAGTTCTTC. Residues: CASSLASGNRNEQFF.

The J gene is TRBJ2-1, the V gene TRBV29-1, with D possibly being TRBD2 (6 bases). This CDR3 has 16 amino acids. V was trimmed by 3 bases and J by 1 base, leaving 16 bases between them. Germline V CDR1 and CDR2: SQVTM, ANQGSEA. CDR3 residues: CSVEDAGGWSYNEQFF. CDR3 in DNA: TGCAGCGTTGAGGACGCCGGAGGGTGGTCCTACAATGAGCAGTTCTTC.

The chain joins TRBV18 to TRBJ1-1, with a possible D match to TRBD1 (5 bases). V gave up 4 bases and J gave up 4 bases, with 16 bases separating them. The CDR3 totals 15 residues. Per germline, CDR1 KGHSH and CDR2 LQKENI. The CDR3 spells CASSRDGGEGTEAFF. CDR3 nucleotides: TGTGCCAGCTCACGGGACGGGGGAGAAGGCACTGAAGCTTTCTTT.

For the CDR3, the DNA is TGCGCCAGCAGCCGGGAGGCCGCGGGCAATCAGCCCCAGCATTTT. Protein: CASSREAAGNQPQHF. The chain uses TRBV4-1 and TRBJ1-5; D not certain. CDR1 is MGHRA, CDR2 YSYEKL, per germline. The CDR3 totals 15 residues. Trimming removed 4 bases at V and 2 bases at J, with 12 bases between.

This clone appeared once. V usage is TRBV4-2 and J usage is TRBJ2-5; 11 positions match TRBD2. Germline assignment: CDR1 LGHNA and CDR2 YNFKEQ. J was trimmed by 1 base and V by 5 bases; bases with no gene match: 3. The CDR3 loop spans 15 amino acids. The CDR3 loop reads CASSFGLAGQETQYF. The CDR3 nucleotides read TGTGCCAGCAGCTTCGGACTAGCGGGCCAAGAGACCCAGTACTTC.

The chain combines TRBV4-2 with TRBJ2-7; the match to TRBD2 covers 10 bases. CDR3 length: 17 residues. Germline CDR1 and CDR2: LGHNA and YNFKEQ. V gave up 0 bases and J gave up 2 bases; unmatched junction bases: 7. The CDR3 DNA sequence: TGTGCCAGCAGCCAAGAACGCGGGACTAGCGTTCCCTACGAGCAGTACTTC. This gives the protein CASSQERGTSVPYEQYF.

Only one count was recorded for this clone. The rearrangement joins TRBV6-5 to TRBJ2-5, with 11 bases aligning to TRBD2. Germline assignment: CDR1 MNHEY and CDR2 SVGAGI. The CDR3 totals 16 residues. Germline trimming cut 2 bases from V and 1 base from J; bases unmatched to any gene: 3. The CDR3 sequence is CASSYHSGRAQETQYF. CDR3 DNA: TGTGCCAGCAGTTACCATAGCGGGAGGGCCCAAGAGACCCAGTACTTC.

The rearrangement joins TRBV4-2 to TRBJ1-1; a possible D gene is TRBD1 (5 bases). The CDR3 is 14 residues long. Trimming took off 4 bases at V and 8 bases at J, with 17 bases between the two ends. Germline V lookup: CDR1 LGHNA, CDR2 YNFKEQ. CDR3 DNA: TGTGCCAGCAGCCCAATCGCGATTCGGGGGGAAGCTTTCTTT. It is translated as CASSPIAIRGEAFF.

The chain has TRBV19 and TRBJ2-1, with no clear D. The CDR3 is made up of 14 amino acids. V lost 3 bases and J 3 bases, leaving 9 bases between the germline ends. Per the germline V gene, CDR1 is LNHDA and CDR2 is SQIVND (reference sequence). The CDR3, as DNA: TGTGCCAGTAGTATTGGCGGAGACTACAATGAGCAGTTCTTC. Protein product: CASSIGGDYNEQFF.

CDR3 residues: CASSLGGSAYEQYF. Here the CDR3 DNA reads TGCGCCAGCAGCTTGGGCGGCAGCGCATACGAGCAGTACTTC. The chain has TRBV5-1 and TRBJ2-7; D gene unclear. Deletions cut 0 bases from V and 4 bases from J, with 11 bases between. The germline CDR1 and CDR2 sequences are SGHRS and YFSETQ. This CDR3 comprises 14 residues.

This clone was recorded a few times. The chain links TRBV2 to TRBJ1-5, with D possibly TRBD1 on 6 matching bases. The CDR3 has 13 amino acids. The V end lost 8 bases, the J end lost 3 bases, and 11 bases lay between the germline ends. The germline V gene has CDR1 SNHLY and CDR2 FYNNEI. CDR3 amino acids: CASLGQYNQPQHF. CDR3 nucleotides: TGTGCCAGCCTAGGACAGTACAATCAGCCCCAGCATTTT.

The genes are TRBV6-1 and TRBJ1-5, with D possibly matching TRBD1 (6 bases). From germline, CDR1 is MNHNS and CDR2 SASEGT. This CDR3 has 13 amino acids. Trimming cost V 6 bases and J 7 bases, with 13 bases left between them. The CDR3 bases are TGTGCCAGCAGAGAACAGGGATACCAGCCCCAGCATTTT. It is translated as CASREQGYQPQHF.

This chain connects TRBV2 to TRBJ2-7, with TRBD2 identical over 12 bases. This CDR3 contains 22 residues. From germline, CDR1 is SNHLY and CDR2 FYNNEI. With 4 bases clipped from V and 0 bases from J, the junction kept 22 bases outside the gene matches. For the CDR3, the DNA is TGTGCCAGCAGTGCTCTCTTTCGAGACCCCGCGACTAGCGGGAGTGTCTCCTACGAGCAGTACTTC. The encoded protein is CASSALFRDPATSGSVSYEQYF.